This TCR beta chain emerged from a study of early T cells in non-severe SARS-CoV-2 infection (dated by TCRdb to the early 2020s). Regarding the study in general: Because TCR sequencing relied on bulk RNA taken from unsorted whole blood, pairing of alpha and beta chains was not possible.

Libraries were prepared through 5' RACE. Data came from a NextSeq 500. Unique molecular identifiers were attached to individual cDNA molecules in the TCR library protocol so that sequencing error and PCR bias could be corrected. Both TCR alpha and beta chains were sequenced, and tight co-correlation was observed between alpha and beta sequence abundances in each sample. On the study's bioinformatics: Decombinator V4 was used to perform V gene, J gene and CDR3 annotation of TCR sequences. Expanded TCRs were defined as changing significantly between any two time points under a Poisson model with p below 0.0001. TCR abundances were normalised to the total number of TCRs sequenced in each sample and reported as counts per million. VDJdb, accessed 1 November 2021, was searched for CMV, EBV and SARS-CoV-2 annotated TCRs, with TCRs annotated for multiple antigens excluded. The public reads were reprocessed in TCRdb via fastp at Q25 and MiXCR, keeping in-frame beta chains. A single entry per CDR3 protein holds the most common genes and DNA from its merged rows. The V and J calls and clone size come from TCRdb's table, not from the authors' own analysis. Across this sample there are about 80,000 distinct CDR3 sequences, with approximately 5% seen only once. The top ten hold 7.3% of the sample.

This clonotype appeared many times. It lacks a known antigen. No base qualities exist here, and no much larger clone lies one base off it. This was a case-control study nested in a cohort of healthcare workers in London, UK, who had nasopharyngeal swab PCR tests and blood samples taken every week. Healthcare workers were enrolled in the week of the UK lockdown, from 23 to 31 March 2020, and were followed every week for up to roughly 15 weeks. Summary of the overall study and its limitations: VDJdb matching was skewed toward anti-spike CD8 responses, so virus-specific expansions were likely underestimated and private and CD4 specificities were missed.

The source is an adult who was a healthcare worker with PCR-confirmed SARS-CoV-2 infection or an uninfected control (not recorded which). Sequences were derived from whole blood, sampled at baseline.

The CDR3 protein sequence reads: CASSLAGTGADTQYF. Here is the DNA: TGTGCCAGCAGCTTAGCCGGGACAGGGGCAGATACGCAGTATTTT. The chain is made from TRBV7-6 and TRBJ2-3; the central 10 bases match TRBD1. Sequences SGHVS (CDR1) and FNYEAQ (CDR2) are obtained from the germline V gene. Including cysteine and phenylalanine, the CDR3 has 15 amino acids. Solely the CDR3 DNA is kept, with 45 bases framed from the first base. The V end gives up 0 bases and the J end 4 bases, leaving 1 base in the junction not matched to a gene.